One sample yielded the 10 T cell receptor beta chains listed below, sequenced in a study of OX40 agonist ivuxolimab in advanced cancers. Some clones are missing from TCRdb's copy, which holds only in-frame ones; the method was immunoSEQ multiplex PCR. The table has roughly 87,000 clones, about 90% seen once. Here the sequenced sample was CD4+ or CD8+ T cells sorted from blood, taken in a trial of the OX40 agonist ivuxolimab. These receptors originate from an adult with an advanced solid tumor such as melanoma, head and neck, liver or kidney cancer.

The chain has TRBV6-1 and TRBJ2-7; D is uncertain. With 8 bases removed from V and 5 bases from J, the gap between germline ends came to 22 bases. The CDR3 contains 15 residues. Germline loops: CDR1 MNHNS, CDR2 SASEGT. The CDR3 nucleotides are TGTGCCAGCTCCGAAGCTCCCGCGTATTCTAACGAGCAGTACTTC. It specifies CASSEAPAYSNEQYF.

V is TRBV29-1 and J is TRBJ2-1, with 7 bases that match TRBD2. The junction had 12 bases not matched to a gene; V was cut back by 7 bases and J by 6 bases. Germline V gives CDR1 SQVTM, CDR2 ANQGSEA. CDR3 length: 14 amino acids. The CDR3 DNA follows: TGCAGCGATAGGACTAGGGTCCCTTTCAATGAGCAGTTCTTC. This gives the protein CSDRTRVPFNEQFF.

The CDR3 reads CSDFPETGPYQETQYF. The CDR3 coding sequence is TGCAGCGATTTCCCCGAGACCGGGCCGTACCAAGAGACCCAGTACTTC. The genes are TRBV29-1 and TRBJ2-5; no clear D gene. V lost 7 bases, J lost 0 bases, and 21 bases lay in between. Germline V gene lookup returns CDR1 SQVTM and CDR2 ANQGSEA. This CDR3 region has 16 residues.

This clone appeared a few times. The rearrangement links TRBV11-2 to TRBJ2-7; no definite D call. Per the germline V gene, CDR1 is SGHAT and CDR2 is FQNNGV. The CDR3 has 13 amino acids. V was trimmed by 5 bases and J by 3 bases, leaving 11 bases between them. The chain's CDR3 is CASSVPEVYEQYF. The CDR3 coding sequence is TGTGCCAGCAGCGTTCCGGAAGTCTACGAGCAGTACTTC.

The chain is built from TRBV28 and TRBJ1-5; no definite D call. CDR1 is MDHEN and CDR2 is SYDVKM in the germline V gene. The CDR3 is made up of 15 amino acids. Trimming removed 6 bases from V and 6 bases from J, with 18 bases in between. The CDR3 nucleotides are TGTGCCAGCAGCACCCCAAGGGAAAGGAGTCAGCCCCAGCATTTT. Translation gives CASSTPRERSQPQHF. The complete variable domain, with remaining parts taken from reference TRBV28 and TRBJ1-5, reads DVKVTQSSRYLVKRTGEKVFLECVQDMDHENMFWYRQDPGLGLRLIYFSYDVKMKEKGDIPEGYSVSREKKERFSLILESASTNQTSMYLCASSTPRERSQPQHFGDGTRLSIL.

The V and J genes are TRBV11-3 and TRBJ2-1; D unclear. Trimming removed 3 bases at V and 7 bases at J, with 10 bases between. Germline values: CDR1 SGHNT, CDR2 YENEEA. This CDR3 has 13 residues. CDR3 sequence: CASSLKAVNEQFF. Written as DNA, the CDR3 is TGTGCCAGCAGCTTGAAAGCTGTTAATGAGCAGTTCTTC.

This chain joins TRBV15 and TRBJ2-7; 8 bases are a match to TRBD1. The CDR3 consists of 14 residues. Germline V gene lookup returns CDR1 LNHNV and CDR2 YYDKDF (reference sequence). J was trimmed by 3 bases and V by 3 bases; bases with no gene match: 4. The CDR3 region is CATSSDRGFYEQYF. For the CDR3, the DNA is TGTGCCACCAGCAGCGACAGGGGATTCTACGAGCAGTACTTC.

This clone was seen a single time. The chain has TRBV28 and TRBJ1-2; D ambiguous. This CDR3 contains 12 residues. V lost 3 bases and J lost 4, with 6 bases in between. Germline-derived CDR1 and CDR2 are MDHEN and SYDVKM. The CDR3 loop reads CASSFRVYGYTF. CDR3 nucleotide sequence: TGTGCCAGCAGTTTCCGGGTCTATGGCTACACCTTC.

This sequence joins TRBV4-1 and TRBJ2-3; the match to TRBD2 covers 7 bases. The CDR3 is 19 residues long. The V segment lost 0 bases and the J segment 1 base; nucleotides outside the gene matches: 13. The germline V gene encodes CDR1 MGHRA and CDR2 YSYEKL. CDR3 loop: CASSQEDPLLREGTDTQYF. CDR3 DNA: TGCGCCAGCAGCCAAGAAGATCCCCTATTACGGGAGGGCACAGATACGCAGTATTTT.

V is TRBV27 and J is TRBJ1-6; D remains ambiguous. The germline V gene has CDR1 MNHEY and CDR2 SMNVEV (reference sequence). The CDR3 extends over 15 amino acids. V was trimmed by 4 bases and J by 9 bases, leaving 16 bases between them. The CDR3 DNA is TGTGCCAGCAGTTCTCTAGTGTTTCGGGGTTCACCCCTCCACTTT. Amino acid sequence: CASSSLVFRGSPLHF.